Following are 15 T cell receptor beta chains from one sample sequenced in a study of T cell repertoires in cytomegalovirus infection. TCRdb used MiXCR to reprocess the reads, holding one entry per CDR3 protein. The sample yields approximately 500,000 distinct CDR3 sequences, around 30% seen once. The antigens for these receptors are not known. Here the sequenced sample was cultured PBMCs, taken from culture after CMV antigen stimulation. All receptors derive from a human donor in good health (CMV status not recorded). Some clones in this sample may be carry-over from other donors' samples.

V usage is TRBV7-4 and J usage is TRBJ2-2, with TRBD1 matching over 9 bases. V shed 5 bases, J shed 4 bases, and the junction held 14 bases outside the gene matches. This CDR3 is built from 18 residues. Looked up from germline, CDR1 is SGHVT and CDR2 is SQSDAQ. The CDR3 sequence is CASSDRDRVNGGTGELFF. The CDR3 nucleotides read TGTGCCAGCAGCGACCGGGACAGGGTGAATGGTGGCACCGGGGAGCTGTTTTTT. Full variable domain (missing parts from reference TRBV7-4 and TRBJ2-2): GAGVSQSPRYKVAKRGRDVALRCDSISGHVTLYWYRQTLGQGSEVLTYSQSDAQRDKSGRPSGRFSAERPERSVSTLKIQRTEQGDSAVYLCASSDRDRVNGGTGELFFGEGSRLTVL.

A few counts support this clonotype. V and J are TRBV7-8 and TRBJ1-4; no clear D gene. Trimming took off 0 bases at V and 0 bases at J, with 11 bases between the two ends. Germline V gene data show CDR1 as SGHVS and CDR2 as FQNEAQ. The CDR3 consists of 17 residues. The CDR3, as DNA: TGTGCCAGCAGCTTAGCCCGGACGAGAGCAACTAATGAAAAACTGTTTTTT. Its protein product is CASSLARTRATNEKLFF.

This clonotype showed up just once. The chain recombines TRBV19 with TRBJ2-3; 16 nucleotides agree with TRBD2. The CDR3 sequence is 17 residues long. Losses at the gene ends were 3 bases for V and 3 bases for J; bases not matched to a gene: 3. CDR1 LNHDA and CDR2 SQIVND come from the germline V gene (reference sequence). The CDR3 region has the DNA TGTGCCAGTAGTATCGGGACTAGCGGGAGGGAGACAGATACGCAGTATTTT. This codes for CASSIGTSGRETDTQYF.

The chain is built from TRBV10-3 and TRBJ2-3; D is undetermined. CDR1 is ENHRY and CDR2 is SYGVKD in the germline V gene. V shed 4 bases and J shed 8 bases, with 10 bases lying between them. The CDR3 consists of 12 residues. The CDR3 sequence is CAISAPQSTQYF. The CDR3 coding sequence is TGTGCCATCAGTGCGCCCCAGAGTACGCAGTATTTT.

This clonotype was picked up many times. V usage is TRBV7-3 and J usage is TRBJ1-1, with D perhaps TRBD1 (5 bases). CDR1 and CDR2 from the germline V gene are SGHTA and FQGTGA. The ends were cut back, 0 bases at V and 4 bases at J, with 12 bases in the middle. The CDR3 totals 15 residues. This CDR3 is CASSLTPGEGTEAFF. CDR3 bases: TGTGCCAGCAGCTTAACCCCGGGGGAGGGCACTGAAGCTTTCTTT.

The CDR3 DNA is TGTGCCAGCAGTTACTCTCTAAGCGGGAGGGCCACAGATACGCAGTATTTT. Protein product: CASSYSLSGRATDTQYF. The chain is built from TRBV6-8 and TRBJ2-3, with 10 nucleotides matching TRBD2. CDR1 and CDR2 (germline): MNHGY, SAAAGT. The CDR3 covers 17 residues. V was pared by 0 bases and J by 2 bases, with 5 bases of the junction left unmatched.

This clonotype was observed a handful of times. The J gene is TRBJ2-7, the V gene TRBV4-3; TRBD2 agrees at 9 bases. The CDR3 contains 15 residues. With V trimmed by 0 bases and J by 3 bases, 3 bases remained unmatched. CDR1 is LGHNA, CDR2 YSLEER, per germline. For the CDR3, the DNA is TGCGCCAGCAGCCAAGAGGCGCGGGGGGGCTACGAGCAGTACTTC. It specifies CASSQEARGGYEQYF.

This clonotype was found many times. This chain joins TRBV7-2 and TRBJ2-1, with 8 bases aligning to TRBD1. The CDR3 is made up of 13 amino acids. The V gene's germline CDR1 is SGHTA and CDR2 FQGNSA. The V gene end was trimmed by 5 bases and the J gene end by 9 bases; junction bases not matched to a gene: 6. The CDR3 coding sequence is TGTGCCAGCAGCCCCAGACAGGGGCCTGAGCAGTTCTTC. Translating gives CASSPRQGPEQFF. Supplemented by reference TRBV7-2 and TRBJ2-1, the full variable domain reads GAGVSQSPSNKVTEKGKDVELRCDPISGHTALYWYRQSLGQGLEFLIYFQGNSAPDKSGLPSDRFSAERTGGSVSTLTIQRTQQEDSAVYLCASSPRQGPEQFFGPGTRLTVL.

This chain uses TRBV2 with TRBJ2-5; D is possibly TRBD2 (5 bases). Germline CDR1 is SNHLY and CDR2 is FYNNEI. Trimming took off 11 bases at V and 4 bases at J, with 23 bases between the two ends. The length of the CDR3 is 15 residues. This CDR3 is CAGITGFFESETQYF. In DNA form, the CDR3 reads TGTGCCGGGATTACGGGATTCTTCGAATCAGAGACCCAGTACTTC.

This sequence joins TRBV5-1 and TRBJ2-2; 11 positions match TRBD1. The germline V gene encodes CDR1 SGHRS and CDR2 YFSETQ. The CDR3 has 16 residues. J was trimmed by 7 bases and V by 2 bases; bases with no gene match: 7. Here the CDR3 DNA reads TGCGCCAGCAGCTTTATCGGACAGGGGGCCGTCGGGGAGCTGTTTTTT. This codes for CASSFIGQGAVGELFF.

This clonotype was recorded a few times. V is TRBV4-1 and J is TRBJ1-5; maybe TRBD1 (6 bases). The germline gives CDR1 MGHRA, CDR2 YSYEKL. V was trimmed by 5 bases and J by 0 bases, leaving 11 bases between them. The CDR3 covers 15 residues. The CDR3 sequence: CASSIGQFSNQPQHF. CDR3 bases: TGCGCCAGCAGCATCGGACAGTTTAGCAATCAGCCCCAGCATTTT.

This CDR3 reads CASRPQTSGTDYNEQFF. The CDR3 nucleotides read TGTGCCAGCAGGCCCCAGACTAGCGGGACAGACTACAATGAGCAGTTCTTC. The J gene is TRBJ2-1, the V gene TRBV7-9, with 11 bases fitting TRBD2. The CDR3 spans 17 residues. CDR1 and CDR2 from the germline V gene are SEHNR and FQNEAQ (reference sequence). Unmatched junction bases numbered 10, after V lost 6 bases and J lost 3 bases.

This clonotype was detected only a few times. V gene TRBV7-9 combines with J gene TRBJ2-1, with TRBD2 matching 7 bases. The CDR3 sequence is 17 residues long. Germline V gives CDR1 SEHNR, CDR2 FQNEAQ (reference sequence). Losses at the gene ends were 0 bases for V and 2 bases for J; bases not matched to a gene: 7. For the CDR3, the DNA is TGTGCCAGCAGCTTAGCGAACGGCGGGAGCCCCTACAATGAGCAGTTCTTC. Encoded protein: CASSLANGGSPYNEQFF.

The chain joins TRBV20-1 to TRBJ2-3, with 10 bases lining up with TRBD2. Trimming at V came to 5 bases and at J to 4 bases, leaving 9 bases not matched to a gene. Germline V gene lookup returns CDR1 DFQATT and CDR2 SNEGSKA (reference sequence). The CDR3 runs to 15 residues. The CDR3 protein is CSAVEASGSPDTQYF. The CDR3 DNA follows: TGCAGTGCTGTCGAGGCTAGCGGGAGTCCAGATACGCAGTATTTT.

The J gene is TRBJ1-2, the V gene TRBV19; 7 bases align to TRBD1. J lost 4 bases, V lost 3 bases, and 2 bases had no gene match. The CDR3 length is 13 residues. Germline CDR1 and CDR2: LNHDA and SQIVND (reference sequence). The CDR3 DNA reads as TGTGCCAGTAGTATCGACAGGGTCTATGGCTACACCTTC. Its protein product is CASSIDRVYGYTF.